These T cell receptor beta chains were read from a single sample in a study of cytomegalovirus exposure and HLA in healthy donors. Assay used: immunoSEQ multiplex PCR; TCRdb lists only in-frame clones, some missing. Of approximately 290,000 clones listed, 80% are singletons. The sample consisted of PBMCs. The receptors shown here come from a girl aged 2-10 years in good health and CMV-seronegative. Both conserved end residues are part of each CDR3. The order of the fields is clone size, J gene, D gene, CDR3 length, V gene, CDR3 protein, CDR3 DNA. The D gene is left open where the match is weak. Size is omitted from some rows. Given values are once, few, many or a class for expanded clones.

abundance: NA
j_gene: TRBJ2-1
d_gene: TRBD2
len: 16
v_gene: TRBV29-1
CDR3aa: CSVVGLAEAYNNEQFF
CDR3nt: TGCAGCGTTGTGGGACTAGCGGAGGCCTATAACAATGAGCAGTTCTTC

abundance: NA
j_gene: TRBJ2-1
d_gene: TRBD2
len: 16
v_gene: TRBV4-1
CDR3aa: CASSPELAGVVNEQFF
CDR3nt: TGCGCCAGCAGCCCCGAACTAGCGGGAGTAGTCAATGAGCAGTTCTTC

abundance: NA
j_gene: TRBJ1-5
d_gene: TRBD1
len: 15
v_gene: TRBV2
CDR3aa: CASTRKRTGYQPQHF
CDR3nt: TGTGCCAGCACCAGAAAACGGACAGGGTATCAGCCCCAGCATTTT

abundance: NA
j_gene: TRBJ1-3
d_gene: TRBD1
len: 14
v_gene: TRBV4-1
CDR3aa: CASSPRQGGGTIYF
CDR3nt: TGCGCCAGCAGCCCGAGACAGGGTGGCGGCACCATATATTTT

abundance: NA
j_gene: TRBJ1-5
d_gene: TRBD1
len: 15
v_gene: TRBV6-5
CDR3aa: CASRSDRGLNQPQHF
CDR3nt: TGTGCCAGCAGGAGCGACAGGGGGCTAAATCAGCCCCAGCATTTT

abundance: NA
j_gene: TRBJ2-7
d_gene: TRBD2
len: 17
v_gene: TRBV2
CDR3aa: CASSEGLAGGRSYEQYF
CDR3nt: TGTGCCAGCAGTGAGGGTCTAGCGGGAGGCCGATCCTACGAGCAGTACTTC

abundance: once
j_gene: TRBJ1-2
d_gene: TRBD1
len: 15
v_gene: TRBV7-9
CDR3aa: CASSQWDSLNYGYTF
CDR3nt: TGTGCCAGCAGCCAATGGGACAGTCTCAACTATGGCTACACCTTC

abundance: NA
j_gene: TRBJ1-1
d_gene: NA
len: 15
v_gene: TRBV2
CDR3aa: CASSPREGKNTEAFF
CDR3nt: TGTGCCAGCAGCCCCCGGGAGGGGAAGAACACTGAAGCTTTCTTT

abundance: NA
j_gene: TRBJ1-1
d_gene: NA
len: 16
v_gene: TRBV27
CDR3aa: CASSSIEAPLFAEAFF
CDR3nt: TGTGCCAGCAGTTCGATCGAAGCCCCCCTATTTGCTGAAGCTTTCTTT

abundance: NA
j_gene: TRBJ2-3
d_gene: TRBD1
len: 16
v_gene: TRBV11-2
CDR3aa: CASSRLTGPTTDTQYF
CDR3nt: TGTGCCAGCAGCCGATTGACAGGGCCTACGACAGATACGCAGTATTTT

abundance: once
j_gene: TRBJ1-2
d_gene: NA
len: 18
v_gene: TRBV7-9
CDR3aa: CSSSLEGDGRGDENGYTF
CDR3nt: TGTTCCAGCAGCTTAGAGGGTGACGGTCGGGGGGATGAAAATGGCTACACCTTC

abundance: NA
j_gene: TRBJ1-2
d_gene: NA
len: 14
v_gene: TRBV2
CDR3aa: CASRERGGWYGYTF
CDR3nt: TGTGCCAGCAGGGAGCGGGGGGGGTGGTATGGCTACACCTTC

abundance: NA
j_gene: TRBJ1-3
d_gene: NA
len: 15
v_gene: TRBV7-8
CDR3aa: CASSPLGASGNTIYF
CDR3nt: TGTGCCAGCAGCCCCCTGGGGGCTTCTGGAAACACCATATATTTT

abundance: NA
j_gene: TRBJ2-7
d_gene: NA
len: 12
v_gene: TRBV19
CDR3aa: CASASSGYEQYF
CDR3nt: TGTGCCAGCGCCTCCTCGGGCTACGAGCAGTACTTC

abundance: once
j_gene: TRBJ2-7
d_gene: TRBD2
len: 15
v_gene: TRBV6-1
CDR3aa: CASSEALGGSYEQYF
CDR3nt: TGTGCCAGCAGTGAAGCGCTGGGCGGGAGCTACGAGCAGTACTTC

abundance: NA
j_gene: TRBJ2-5
d_gene: NA
len: 14
v_gene: TRBV5-6
CDR3aa: CASSVTGSLETQYF
CDR3nt: TGTGCCAGCAGCGTCACCGGGTCCCTAGAGACCCAGTACTTC

abundance: once
j_gene: TRBJ1-3
d_gene: NA
len: 15
v_gene: TRBV28
CDR3aa: CASSLGRGDGNTIYF
CDR3nt: TGTGCCAGCAGTTTAGGCAGGGGAGATGGAAACACCATATATTTT

abundance: NA
j_gene: TRBJ2-7
d_gene: TRBD2
len: 12
v_gene: TRBV6-5
CDR3aa: CASGWGGYEQYF
CDR3nt: TGTGCCAGCGGTTGGGGGGGCTACGAGCAGTACTTC

abundance: few
j_gene: TRBJ1-5
d_gene: NA
len: 15
v_gene: TRBV4-1
CDR3aa: CASSQDRVGGQPQHF
CDR3nt: TGCGCCAGCAGCCAAGACAGGGTCGGCGGCCAGCCCCAGCATTTT

abundance: few
j_gene: TRBJ2-3
d_gene: NA
len: 15
v_gene: TRBV5-6
CDR3aa: CASSPGRTTGMGQYF
CDR3nt: TGTGCCAGCAGCCCCGGAAGAACGACGGGAATGGGGCAGTATTTT

abundance: NA
j_gene: TRBJ2-3
d_gene: NA
len: 13
v_gene: TRBV11-2
CDR3aa: CASSLVGGLTQYF
CDR3nt: TGTGCCAGCAGCTTAGTGGGGGGTCTAACGCAGTATTTT

abundance: NA
j_gene: TRBJ2-7
d_gene: NA
len: 17
v_gene: TRBV7-6
CDR3aa: CASSLTGGPAIAYEQYF
CDR3nt: TGTGCCAGCAGCTTAACCGGGGGACCCGCCATCGCCTACGAGCAGTACTTC

abundance: NA
j_gene: TRBJ2-3
d_gene: TRBD2
len: 18
v_gene: TRBV7-9
CDR3aa: CASSLVGAGGLVTDTQYF
CDR3nt: TGTGCCAGCAGCTTAGTGGGAGCGGGAGGCTTGGTCACAGATACGCAGTATTTT

abundance: NA
j_gene: TRBJ1-2
d_gene: NA
len: 14
v_gene: TRBV28
CDR3aa: CASRRVAGNYGYTF
CDR3nt: TGTGCCAGTAGGCGGGTTGCCGGGAACTATGGCTACACCTTC